Sequencing of this T cell receptor (beta chain) was carried out in a study of OX40 agonist ivuxolimab in advanced cancers. At the level of the study: Ivuxolimab, an antibody that agonizes OX40 (CD134), was administered to the patients.

This CDR3 contains 16 residues. The V gene end was trimmed by 3 bases and the J gene end by 5 bases; junction bases not matched to a gene: 12. CDR1 GTSNPN and CDR2 SVGIG come from the germline V gene (reference sequence). Repertoires were generated with immunoSEQ multiplex PCR, while TCRdb's copy carries only in-frame clones and drops some. The data show 57,000 or so clones, about 83% seen once. The TCR originated in an adult with an advanced solid tumor such as melanoma, head and neck, liver or kidney cancer. The chain has TRBV30 and TRBJ2-7; TRBD1 aligns across 11 bases. The material was CD4+ or CD8+ T cells sorted from blood, obtained in a trial of the OX40 agonist ivuxolimab. The CDR3 here is CAWSEGKGQGGDEQYF. The CDR3 DNA reads TGTGCCTGGAGCGAGGGGAAGGGACAGGGGGGCGACGAGCAGTACTTC.